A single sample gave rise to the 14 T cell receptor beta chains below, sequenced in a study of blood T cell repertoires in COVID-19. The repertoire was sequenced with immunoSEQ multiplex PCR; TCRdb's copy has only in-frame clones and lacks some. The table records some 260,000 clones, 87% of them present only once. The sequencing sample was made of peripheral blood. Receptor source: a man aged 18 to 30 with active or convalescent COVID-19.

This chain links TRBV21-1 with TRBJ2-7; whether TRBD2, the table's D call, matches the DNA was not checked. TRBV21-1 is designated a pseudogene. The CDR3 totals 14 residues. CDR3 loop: CASKARRVSYEQYF. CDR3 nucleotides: TGTGCCAGCAAGGCAAGACGGGTCTCCTACGAGCAGTACTTC.

CDR3 DNA sequence: TGTGCCAGCAGTCCCCGAGGCAATCAGCCCCAGCATTTT. Translation: CASSPRGNQPQHF. The rearrangement links TRBV6-2 or TRBV6-3 to TRBJ1-5; the D is unclear. The CDR3 is 13 amino acids. Germline assignment: CDR1 MNHEY and CDR2 SVGEGT. The V gene lost 5 bases and the J gene lost 2 bases, with 7 bases spanning the gap.

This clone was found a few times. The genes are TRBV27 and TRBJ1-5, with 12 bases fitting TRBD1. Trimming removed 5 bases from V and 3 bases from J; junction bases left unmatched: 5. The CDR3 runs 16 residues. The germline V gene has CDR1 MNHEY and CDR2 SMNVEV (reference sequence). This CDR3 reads CASSPGTGGYNQPQHF. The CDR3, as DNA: TGTGCCAGCAGTCCGGGGACAGGGGGCTACAATCAGCCCCAGCATTTT.

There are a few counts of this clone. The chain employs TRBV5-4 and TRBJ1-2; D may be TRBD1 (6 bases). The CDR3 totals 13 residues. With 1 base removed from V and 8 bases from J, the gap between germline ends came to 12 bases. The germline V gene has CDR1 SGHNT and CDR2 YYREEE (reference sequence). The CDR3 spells CASSLPGTTGYTF. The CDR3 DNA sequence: TGTGCCAGCAGCTTGCCCGGGACAACGGGCTACACCTTC.

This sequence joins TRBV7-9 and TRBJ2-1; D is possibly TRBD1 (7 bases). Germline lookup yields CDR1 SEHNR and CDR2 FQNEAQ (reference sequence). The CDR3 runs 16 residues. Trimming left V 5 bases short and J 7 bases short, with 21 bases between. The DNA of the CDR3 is TGTGCCAGCAGCCCGAGGGAGGAGGGGGCGCGGAATGAGCAGTTCTTC. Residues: CASSPREEGARNEQFF.

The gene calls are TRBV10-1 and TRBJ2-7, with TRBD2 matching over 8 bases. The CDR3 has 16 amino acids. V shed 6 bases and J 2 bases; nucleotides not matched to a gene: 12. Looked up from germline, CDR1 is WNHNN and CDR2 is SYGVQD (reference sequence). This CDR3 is CASSPSRGGLAYEQYF. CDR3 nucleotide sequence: TGCGCCAGCAGCCCCTCCCGGGGGGGGCTGGCCTACGAGCAGTACTTC.

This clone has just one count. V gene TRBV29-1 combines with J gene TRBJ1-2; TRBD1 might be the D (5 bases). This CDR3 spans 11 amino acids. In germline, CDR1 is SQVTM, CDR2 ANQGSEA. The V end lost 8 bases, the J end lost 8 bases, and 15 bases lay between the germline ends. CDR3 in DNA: TGCAGCATGAGGCAGGGTGAAGGCTACACCTTC. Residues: CSMRQGEGYTF.

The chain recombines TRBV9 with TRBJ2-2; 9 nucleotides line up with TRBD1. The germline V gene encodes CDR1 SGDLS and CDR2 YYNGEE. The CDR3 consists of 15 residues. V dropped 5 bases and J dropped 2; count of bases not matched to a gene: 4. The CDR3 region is CASSRQGGNTGELFF. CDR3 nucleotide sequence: TGTGCCAGCAGTAGACAGGGGGGAAACACCGGGGAGCTGTTTTTT.

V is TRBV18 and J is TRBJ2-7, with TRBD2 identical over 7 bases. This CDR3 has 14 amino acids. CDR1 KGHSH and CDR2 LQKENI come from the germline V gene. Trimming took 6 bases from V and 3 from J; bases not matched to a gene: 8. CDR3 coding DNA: TGTGCCAGCTCCGACGAAGCGGGACTCTACGAGCAGTACTTC. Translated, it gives CASSDEAGLYEQYF.

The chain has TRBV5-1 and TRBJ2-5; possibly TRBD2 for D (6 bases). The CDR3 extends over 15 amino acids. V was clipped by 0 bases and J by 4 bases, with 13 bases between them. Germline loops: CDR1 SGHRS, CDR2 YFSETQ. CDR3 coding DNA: TGCGCCAGCAGCTTGGTTAGCGGCGGGCGAGAGACCCAGTACTTC. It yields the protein CASSLVSGGRETQYF.

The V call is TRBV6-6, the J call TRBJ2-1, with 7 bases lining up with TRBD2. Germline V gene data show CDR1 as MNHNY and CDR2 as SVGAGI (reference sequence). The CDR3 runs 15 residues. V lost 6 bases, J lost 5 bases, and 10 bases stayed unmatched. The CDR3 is CASRRGGRVNNEQFF. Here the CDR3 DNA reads TGTGCCAGCAGGAGGGGTGGGAGGGTGAACAATGAGCAGTTCTTC.

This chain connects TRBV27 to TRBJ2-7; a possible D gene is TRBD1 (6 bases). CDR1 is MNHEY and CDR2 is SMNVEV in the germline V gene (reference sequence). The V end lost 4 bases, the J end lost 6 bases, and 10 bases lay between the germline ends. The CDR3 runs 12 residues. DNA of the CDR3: TGTGCCAGCAGTTCCACAGGGCCCGAGCAGTACTTC. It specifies CASSSTGPEQYF.

The CDR3 sequence: CASRYGQGEFF. CDR3 sequence (DNA): TGTGCCAGCAGATACGGACAGGGGGAGTTCTTC. The chain has TRBV2 and TRBJ2-1; 10 nucleotides align to TRBD1. The CDR3 runs 11 residues. The V gene end was trimmed by 6 bases and the J gene end by 14 bases; junction bases not matched to a gene: 4. Per germline, CDR1 SNHLY and CDR2 FYNNEI.

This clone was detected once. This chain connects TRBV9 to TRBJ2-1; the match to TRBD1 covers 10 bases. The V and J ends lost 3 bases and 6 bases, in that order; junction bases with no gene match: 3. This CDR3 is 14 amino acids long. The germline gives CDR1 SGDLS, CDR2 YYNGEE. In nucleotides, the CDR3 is TGTGCCAGCAGCGCGGGGGACAGGGGCAATGAGCAGTTCTTC. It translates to CASSAGDRGNEQFF.